This T cell receptor (beta chain) was captured by sequencing in a study of cytomegalovirus exposure and HLA in healthy donors. On the study more broadly: The approximately 110 validation repertoires were reported in a later analysis to have been generated on the same platform as the approximately 700 first-cohort repertoires.

Notes on this clone: Its antigen is unidentified.

Notes on the study in general: The study flagged 150 to 200 TCR beta chains as cytomegalovirus-associated. A subsequent analysis found that TCR clusters from the first cohort also tended to co-occur in the roughly 120 validation repertoires, with about 95% of cluster scores above 0.

TCRdb keeps only in-frame clones here, not all; method: immunoSEQ multiplex PCR. This table holds 50,000 to 65,000 clones, roughly nine tenths found once. Deletions cut 5 bases from V and 6 bases from J, with 10 bases between. The CDR3 totals 12 residues. CDR1 and CDR2 (germline): LNHDA, SQIVND (reference sequence). The study drew the donors from its roughly 120-subject validation cohort, separate from the roughly 710-subject first cohort. The material sequenced was PBMCs. The V gene is TRBV19, the J gene TRBJ1-1, with D uncertain. The source is a woman between 18 and 29 years old in good health and CMV-seropositive. CDR3 sequence (DNA): TGTGCCAGTAGTGGTGTGGCAGCTGAAGCTTTCTTT. Translated: CASSGVAAEAFF.